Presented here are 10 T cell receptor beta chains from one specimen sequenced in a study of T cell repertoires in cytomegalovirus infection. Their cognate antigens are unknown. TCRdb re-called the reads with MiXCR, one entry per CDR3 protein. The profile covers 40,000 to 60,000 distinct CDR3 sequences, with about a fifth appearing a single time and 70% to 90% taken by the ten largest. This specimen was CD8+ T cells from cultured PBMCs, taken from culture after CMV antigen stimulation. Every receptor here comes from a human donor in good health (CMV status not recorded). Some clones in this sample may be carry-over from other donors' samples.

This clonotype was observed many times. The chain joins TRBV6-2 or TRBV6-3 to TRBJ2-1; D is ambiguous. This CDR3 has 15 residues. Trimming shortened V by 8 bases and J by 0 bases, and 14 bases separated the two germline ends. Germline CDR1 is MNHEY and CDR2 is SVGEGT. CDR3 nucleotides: TGTGCCAGCTCGTGGACCACCAGCTCCTACAATGAGCAGTTCTTC. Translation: CASSWTTSSYNEQFF.

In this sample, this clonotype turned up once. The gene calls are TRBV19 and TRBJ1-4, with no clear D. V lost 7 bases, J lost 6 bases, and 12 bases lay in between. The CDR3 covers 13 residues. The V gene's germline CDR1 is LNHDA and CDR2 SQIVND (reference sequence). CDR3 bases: TGTGCCAGTATGACGATGAGGGATGAAAAACTGTTTTTT. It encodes CASMTMRDEKLFF.

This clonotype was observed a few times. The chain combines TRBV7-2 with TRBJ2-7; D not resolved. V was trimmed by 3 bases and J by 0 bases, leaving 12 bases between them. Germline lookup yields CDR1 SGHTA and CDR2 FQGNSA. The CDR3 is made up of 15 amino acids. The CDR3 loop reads CASSFSVTASYEQYF. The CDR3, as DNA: TGTGCCAGCAGCTTCAGCGTGACGGCCTCCTACGAGCAGTACTTC.

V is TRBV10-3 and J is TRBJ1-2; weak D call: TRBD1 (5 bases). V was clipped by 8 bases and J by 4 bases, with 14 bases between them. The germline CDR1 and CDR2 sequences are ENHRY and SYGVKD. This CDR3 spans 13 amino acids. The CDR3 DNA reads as TGTGCCATCGGAGGAGGGGACCCCTATGGCTACACCTTC. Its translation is CAIGGGDPYGYTF.

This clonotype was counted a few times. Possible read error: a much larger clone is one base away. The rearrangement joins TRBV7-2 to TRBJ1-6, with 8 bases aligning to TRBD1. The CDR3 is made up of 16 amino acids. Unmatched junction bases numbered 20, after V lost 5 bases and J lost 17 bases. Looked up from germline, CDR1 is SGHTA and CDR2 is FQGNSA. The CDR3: CASSRIAGTGGSPFHF. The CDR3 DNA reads TGTGCCAGCAGCCGGATCGCCGGGACAGGAGGGTCACCATTCCACTTT.

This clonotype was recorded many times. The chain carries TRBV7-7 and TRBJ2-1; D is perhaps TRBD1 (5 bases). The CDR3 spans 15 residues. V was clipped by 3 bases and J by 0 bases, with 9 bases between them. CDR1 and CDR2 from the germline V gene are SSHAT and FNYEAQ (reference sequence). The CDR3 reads CASSFGDSSYNEQFF. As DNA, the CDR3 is TGTGCCAGCAGCTTTGGAGACAGCTCCTACAATGAGCAGTTCTTC.

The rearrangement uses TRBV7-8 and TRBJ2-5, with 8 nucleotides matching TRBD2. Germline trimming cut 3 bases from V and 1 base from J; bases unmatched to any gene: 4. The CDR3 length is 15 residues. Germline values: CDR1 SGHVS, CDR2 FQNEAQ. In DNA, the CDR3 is TGTGCCAGCAGCTTCGTTAGCGGGGCCCAAGAGACCCAGTACTTC. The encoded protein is CASSFVSGAQETQYF.

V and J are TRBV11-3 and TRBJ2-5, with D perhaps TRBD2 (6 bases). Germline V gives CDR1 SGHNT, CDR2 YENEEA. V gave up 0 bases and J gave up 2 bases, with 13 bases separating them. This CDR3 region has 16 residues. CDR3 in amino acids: CASSLDGEAPQETQYF. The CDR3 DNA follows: TGTGCCAGCAGCTTAGATGGGGAGGCGCCACAAGAGACCCAGTACTTC. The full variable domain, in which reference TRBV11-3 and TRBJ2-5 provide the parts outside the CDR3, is EAGVVQSPRYKIIEKKQPVAFWCNPISGHNTLYWYLQNLGQGPELLIRYENEEAVDDSQLPKDRFSAERLKGVDSTLKIQPAELGDSAVYLCASSLDGEAPQETQYFGPGTRLLVL.

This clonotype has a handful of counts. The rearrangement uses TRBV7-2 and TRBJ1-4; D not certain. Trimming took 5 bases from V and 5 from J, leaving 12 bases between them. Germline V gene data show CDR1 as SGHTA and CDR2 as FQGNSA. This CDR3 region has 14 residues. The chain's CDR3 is CASSLAEQNEKLFF. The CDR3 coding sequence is TGTGCCAGCAGCCTTGCTGAACAGAATGAAAAACTGTTTTTT.

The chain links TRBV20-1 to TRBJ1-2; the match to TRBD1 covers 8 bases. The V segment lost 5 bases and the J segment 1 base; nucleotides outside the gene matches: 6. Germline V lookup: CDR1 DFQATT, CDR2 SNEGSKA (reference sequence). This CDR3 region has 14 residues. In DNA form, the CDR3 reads TGCAGTGCTTCAAAGACAGGGGATAACTATGGCTACACCTTC. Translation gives CSASKTGDNYGYTF.